This entry describes one T cell receptor beta chain. Time point reported: peripheral blood 6 weeks after treatment start. This sample stems from a study of PD-L1 blockade in urothelial cancer. Turning to the study itself: A median blood sample held about 140,000 T cells and 80,000 or so unique TCRs.

Generated by immunoSEQ multiplex PCR, the TCRdb table keeps only in-frame clones and is missing some. Of more than 95,000 clones detected, 86% appear once; the ten largest clones hold 2.4%. CDR1 and CDR2 from the germline V gene are SGDLS and YYNGEE. The V end was cut by 3 bases, the J end by 1 base, with 13 bases between. The CDR3 consists of 15 residues. The receptor's source is a man in his fifties with urothelial cancer. The chain links TRBV9 to TRBJ1-1; possibly TRBD1 for D (6 bases). This material consisted of PBMCs, taken around atezolizumab (anti-PD-L1) treatment. The CDR3 reads CASSATGSGNTEAFF. The CDR3 DNA reads TGTGCCAGCAGCGCAACAGGGTCAGGGAACACTGAAGCTTTCTTT. Filled out from reference TRBV9 and TRBJ1-1, the complete variable domain reads DSGVTQTPKHLITATGQRVTLRCSPRSGDLSVYWYQQSLDQGLQFLIQYYNGEERAKGNILERFSAQQFPDLHSELNLSSLELGDSALYFCASSATGSGNTEAFFGQGTRLTVV.